These 16 T cell receptor beta chains were sequenced from one sample in a study of CD8+CD57+ T cells in acquired aplastic anemia. The TCR beta profiling, which covered VDJ combination and CDR3 sequence, was carried out using genomic DNA as the template. TCRdb reanalysed the reads using MiXCR and keeps one entry per CDR3 protein. The sample yields 110,000 or so distinct CDR3 sequences, roughly 50% seen once. Sequenced: sorted CD4+, CD8+, or CD8+CD57+ T cells (not recorded which) from PBMCs. The receptors derive from a human donor in good health, serving as a control.

The chain uses TRBV29-1 and TRBJ2-3, with D hard to call. Trimming left V 4 bases short and J 4 bases short, with 9 bases between. The CDR3 is 12 residues long. The germline CDR1 and CDR2 sequences are SQVTM and ANQGSEA. CDR3 DNA sequence: TGCAGCGTTGGTCCTAGTCCAGATACGCAGTATTTT. This sequence encodes CSVGPSPDTQYF.

Notes on this clonotype: A much more abundant neighbour one base away suggests this may be a read error. V gene TRBV4-3 combines with J gene TRBJ1-3, with a tentative D call TRBD1 (5 bases). Germline CDR1 reads LGHNA; CDR2 reads YSLEER. This CDR3 region has 14 residues. In nucleotides, the CDR3 is TGCGCCAGCAGCAAGGCCAGGGCTGGAAACACCGTATATTTT. Its protein is CASSKARAGNTVYF.

There are a few counts of this clonotype. The V and J genes are TRBV15 and TRBJ2-7; D tentatively fits TRBD1 or TRBD2 (5 bases each). There are 15 residues in the CDR3. The V end lost 5 bases, the J end lost 1 base, and 15 bases lay between the germline ends. Germline V CDR1 and CDR2: LNHNV, YYDKDF (reference sequence). Here the CDR3 DNA reads TGTGCCACCAGCCGAGGGGCCCAAGGATCCTACGAGCAGTACTTC. This gives the protein CATSRGAQGSYEQYF.

The sample holds a few counts of this clonotype. J is TRBJ2-4 and V is TRBV6-5, with TRBD1 matching 11 bases. In germline, CDR1 is MNHEY, CDR2 SVGAGI. The CDR3 runs 13 residues. J lost 8 bases, V lost 7 bases, and 4 bases had no gene match. In DNA form, the CDR3 reads TGTGCCAGCAACGGACAGGGGGCAGACATTCAGTACTTC. It is translated as CASNGQGADIQYF.

The chain is built from TRBV10-2 and TRBJ1-1; the match to TRBD1 covers 7 bases. Germline assignment: CDR1 WSHSY and CDR2 SAAADI. CDR3 length: 14 residues. J gave up 6 bases and V 7 bases, and 11 bases lay outside the gene matches. As DNA, the CDR3 is TGCGCCAGCATGTCGACAGGGTCCTCGGCTGAAGCTTTCTTT. Translation gives CASMSTGSSAEAFF.

Remarks on this clonotype: This could be a read error, since a much larger clone is one nucleotide away. V usage is TRBV6-2 or TRBV6-3 and J usage is TRBJ1-1; D may be TRBD1 (5 bases). The CDR3 spans 13 residues. Germline CDR1 is MNHEY and CDR2 is SVGEGT. The CDR3 region has the DNA TGTACCATTCGAGACAGCATGAACACTGAAGCTTTCTTT. Translated, it gives CTIRDSMNTEAFF.

This clonotype was counted many times. This chain joins TRBV9 and TRBJ2-2; the D is unclear. Between the trimmed V and J ends, which lost 0 bases and 6 bases, there was a span of 6 bases. Germline CDR1 is SGDLS and CDR2 is YYNGEE. The CDR3 has 13 amino acids. The CDR3 sequence is CASSVGDSGELFF. The CDR3, as DNA: TGTGCCAGCAGCGTAGGGGATTCCGGGGAGCTGTTTTTT. The full variable domain, with the rest looked up from reference TRBV9 and TRBJ2-2, is DSGVTQTPKHLITATGQRVTLRCSPRSGDLSVYWYQQSLDQGLQFLIQYYNGEERAKGNILERFSAQQFPDLHSELNLSSLELGDSALYFCASSVGDSGELFFGEGSRLTVL.

Notes on this clonotype: One junction end does not reproduce the germline sequence, and a read error may be involved. V usage is TRBV20-1 and J usage is TRBJ1-5; D is uncertain. CDR3 size: 13 residues. Per the germline V gene, CDR1 is DFQATT and CDR2 is SNEGSKA (reference sequence). The CDR3, as DNA: TGCAGTGCTAGATCAATTAGCGATCAGCCCCAGCATTTT. It specifies CSARSISDQPQHF.

This clonotype occurred a few times. The V gene is TRBV10-3, the J gene TRBJ2-7; D remains ambiguous. CDR1 is ENHRY, CDR2 SYGVKD, per germline. The CDR3 is 14 residues long. The V and J ends lost 0 bases and 2 bases respectively, with 8 bases between them. The CDR3 DNA is TGTGCCATCAGTGAGTCCGACGGAACCTACGAGCAGTACTTC. This codes for CAISESDGTYEQYF.

There are many counts of this clonotype. The rearrangement uses TRBV9 and TRBJ1-6; no clear D gene. V lost 0 bases to trimming and J lost 9 bases, with 4 bases between them. CDR3 length: 12 residues. Germline-derived CDR1 and CDR2 are SGDLS and YYNGEE. In DNA form, the CDR3 reads TGTGCCAGCAGCGTAGAGGGTTCACCCCTCCACTTT. Protein sequence: CASSVEGSPLHF.

V gene TRBV6-1 combines with J gene TRBJ2-2; 8 positions match TRBD2. This CDR3 region has 18 residues. Unmatched junction bases numbered 14, after V lost 5 bases and J lost 3 bases. In germline, CDR1 is MNHNS, CDR2 SASEGT. The CDR3 DNA sequence: TGTGCCAGCAGTATGCTCCCAAAGGGACTAGGTTACACCGGGGAGCTGTTTTTT. Translation gives CASSMLPKGLGYTGELFF.

This clonotype has only one observation. Because the CDR3 is missing its conserved closing phenylalanine or tryptophan, this is likely a read error. The limits of the CDR3 on the DNA are not certain, so only TCRdb's listed CDR3 is given. CDR3 amino acids: CASSVGRTS. The chain is built from TRBV9 and TRBJ2-5; the listed D gene, TRBD2, was not tested against the DNA. The CDR3 has 9 residues if both end residues are counted. Germline CDR1 SGDLS, CDR2 YYNGEE.

The J gene is TRBJ2-7, the V gene TRBV25-1; 9 bases are shared with TRBD1. Trimming removed 6 bases from V and 5 bases from J; junction bases left unmatched: 11. The CDR3 has 15 amino acids. The V gene's germline CDR1 is MGHDK and CDR2 SYGVNS. CDR3 nucleotides: TGTGCCAGCAGCTCGATCTCACAGGGGGCTGACGAGCAGTACTTC. Protein: CASSSISQGADEQYF.

As for this clonotype: Here the CDR3 omits its conserved ending phenylalanine or tryptophan, so a read error is the likely source. No DNA is shown, since the ends of the CDR3 on it are uncertain; the CDR3 is the one TCRdb lists. The rearrangement joins TRBV7-2 to TRBJ1-2; TRBD1 is the table's D call and was not checked against the DNA. Germline CDR1 and CDR2: SGHTA and FQGNSA. The CDR3 spans 12 residues, counting both ends. CDR3 protein: CASSLQGDGYNL.

The table lists this clonotype with many counts. The V gene is TRBV24-1, the J gene TRBJ1-2; a possible D gene is TRBD1 (5 bases). Trimming removed 4 bases at V and 4 bases at J, with 18 bases between. The V gene's germline CDR1 is KGHDR and CDR2 SFDVKD. The CDR3 is 16 residues long. Here the CDR3 DNA reads TGTGCCACCAGTGACTGGGACTCCGAGGGGCCCTATGGCTACACCTTC. Amino acid sequence: CATSDWDSEGPYGYTF.

This clonotype was seen at least ten times. The chain links TRBV9 to TRBJ2-3, with 11 bases matching TRBD2. Germline CDR1 and CDR2: SGDLS and YYNGEE. This CDR3 is built from 15 residues. J was trimmed by 4 bases and V by 5 bases; bases with no gene match: 6. CDR3 protein: CASRSLAGGPDTQYF. In nucleotides, the CDR3 is TGTGCCAGCAGGTCCTTAGCGGGGGGGCCAGATACGCAGTATTTT. The whole variable domain, filled in from reference TRBV9 and TRBJ2-3, reads DSGVTQTPKHLITATGQRVTLRCSPRSGDLSVYWYQQSLDQGLQFLIQYYNGEERAKGNILERFSAQQFPDLHSELNLSSLELGDSALYFCASRSLAGGPDTQYFGPGTRLTVL.